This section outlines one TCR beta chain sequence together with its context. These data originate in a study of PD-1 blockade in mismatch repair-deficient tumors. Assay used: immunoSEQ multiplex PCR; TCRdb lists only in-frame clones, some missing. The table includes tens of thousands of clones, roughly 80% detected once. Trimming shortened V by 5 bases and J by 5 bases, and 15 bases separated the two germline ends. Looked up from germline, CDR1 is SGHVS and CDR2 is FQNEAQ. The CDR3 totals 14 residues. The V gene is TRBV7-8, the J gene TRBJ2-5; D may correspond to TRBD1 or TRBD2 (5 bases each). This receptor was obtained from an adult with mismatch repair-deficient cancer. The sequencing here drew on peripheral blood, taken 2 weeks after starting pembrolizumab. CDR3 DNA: TGTGCCAGCAGCCAGGGACCAAGGAAGGAGACCCAGTACTTC. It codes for CASSQGPRKETQYF.